Each of the 32 T cell receptor beta chains below was sequenced from the same sample in a study of T-cell reconstitution after alpha-beta-depleted transplantation in children. This sample's TCRbeta library carried unique molecular identifier barcodes. TCRdb fed the PCR reads into MiXCR, producing one record per CDR3 protein. This table has 900,000 or so distinct CDR3 sequences, roughly 15% appearing once. The sample in question was PBMCs, mostly from graft donor cells, obtained 360 days after TCRalphabeta/CD19-depleted stem cell transplant. Source of these receptors: a male patient younger than 18 who had a stem cell transplant for acute lymphoblastic leukemia, so the T cells may come from the graft donor.

This clonotype has more than one count but fewer than ten. The CDR3, as DNA: TGTGCCAGCAGTCCGGGACTAGCGGGACGTTTGGAGACCCAGTACTTC. It codes for CASSPGLAGRLETQYF. The V call is TRBV12-3 or TRBV12-4, the J call TRBJ2-5, with 13 positions matching TRBD2. With 5 bases clipped from V and 5 bases from J, the junction kept 8 bases outside the gene matches. There are 16 residues in the CDR3.

This clonotype was seen only a few times. The chain carries TRBV12-3 or TRBV12-4 and TRBJ2-2; 9 bases are a match to TRBD1. CDR3 length: 15 amino acids. The J segment lost 4 bases and the V segment lost 10 bases, leaving 10 bases of the junction unmatched. The CDR3, as DNA: TGTGCCACCACGGAGGGGACAGGGCCCACCGGGGAGCTGTTTTTT. Translation: CATTEGTGPTGELFF.

Ten or more counts support this clonotype. This chain joins TRBV7-3 and TRBJ2-3; 11 nucleotides align to TRBD2. CDR3 size: 17 residues. V shed 6 bases and J 0 bases; nucleotides not matched to a gene: 8. Germline CDR1 reads SGHTA; CDR2 reads FQGTGA. CDR3 in amino acids: CASSRTRTSGSTDTQYF. CDR3 DNA sequence: TGTGCCAGCAGTCGTACAAGGACTAGCGGGAGCACAGATACGCAGTATTTT.

The rearrangement uses TRBV29-1 and TRBJ2-5; weak D call: TRBD2 (6 bases). Germline CDR1 and CDR2: SQVTM and ANQGSEA. The CDR3 extends over 14 amino acids. V was trimmed by 6 bases and J by 2 bases, leaving 16 bases between them. In DNA, the CDR3 is TGCAGCGTCCCCCCGGGAGCCCAGCAAGAGACCCAGTACTTC. It specifies CSVPPGAQQETQYF. The full variable domain, rest sourced from reference TRBV29-1 and TRBJ2-5, is SAVISQKPSRDICQRGTSLTIQCQVDSQVTMMFWYRQQPGQSLTLIATANQGSEATYESGFVIDKFPISRPNLTFSTLTVSNMSPEDSSIYLCSVPPGAQQETQYFGPGTRLLVL.

The genes are TRBV4-2 and TRBJ2-3; possible D gene TRBD2, 6 bases. Trimming stripped 3 bases from V and 2 bases from J, with 18 bases between. From germline, CDR1 is LGHNA and CDR2 YNFKEQ. The CDR3 runs 17 residues. The CDR3 nucleotides read TGTGCCAGCAGCCAGGAGGGACTTCGCCTAAACACAGATACGCAGTATTTT. Translating it yields CASSQEGLRLNTDTQYF.

This clonotype was found a few times. The chain employs TRBV10-3 and TRBJ1-1; D ambiguous. The CDR3 sequence is 15 residues long. Trimming removed 2 bases at V and 4 bases at J, with 14 bases between. In germline, CDR1 is ENHRY, CDR2 SYGVKD. In DNA, the CDR3 is TGTGCCATCAGTGAGGACGGTGGGCGCAGCACTGAAGCTTTCTTT. Its translation: CAISEDGGRSTEAFF.

This chain links TRBV3-1 with TRBJ2-7; 9 positions match TRBD1. V lost 0 bases and J lost 2; bases outside the gene matches: 5. CDR1 and CDR2 from the germline V gene are LGHDT and YNNKEL (reference sequence). The CDR3 is 16 residues long. The CDR3 DNA sequence: TGTGCCAGCAGCCAAGATCGACAGGGGGGAGCCTACGAGCAGTACTTC. It is translated as CASSQDRQGGAYEQYF.

This clonotype was counted between two and nine times. The chain couples TRBV12-3 or TRBV12-4 to TRBJ2-1; D remains ambiguous. The CDR3 consists of 15 residues. With 2 bases removed from V and 1 base from J, the gap between germline ends came to 9 bases. CDR3 loop: CASSLRRQSYNEQFF. In nucleotides, the CDR3 is TGTGCCAGCAGTTTAAGGCGGCAATCCTACAATGAGCAGTTCTTC.

The rearrangement uses TRBV15 and TRBJ2-3, with D perhaps given as TRBD1 or TRBD2 (5 bases each). Trimming took 1 base from V and 3 from J, leaving 8 bases between them. Germline V lookup: CDR1 LNHNV, CDR2 YYDKDF (reference sequence). This CDR3 has 14 amino acids. CDR3 sequence: CATSRVWGTDTQYF. The CDR3 nucleotides read TGTGCCACCAGCAGAGTATGGGGGACAGATACGCAGTATTTT.

The V gene is TRBV2, the J gene TRBJ2-6; D not resolved. This CDR3 spans 14 amino acids. Germline CDR1 SNHLY, CDR2 FYNNEI. Trimming cost V 8 bases and J 0 bases, with 8 bases left between them. The chain's CDR3 is CASCRDSGANVLTF. Here the CDR3 DNA reads TGTGCCAGCTGTAGGGACTCTGGGGCCAACGTCCTGACTTTC.

In DNA, the CDR3 is TGTGCCAGCAGTTTATCGGCCCCCGGACTAGCGGGATCTCTCGAGCAGTACTTC. Translating gives CASSLSAPGLAGSLEQYF. The chain combines TRBV27 with TRBJ2-7, with 12 positions matching TRBD2. After removal of 0 bases from V and 6 bases from J, the junction contained 12 bases not matched to a gene. The length of the CDR3 is 18 residues. The germline gives CDR1 MNHEY, CDR2 SMNVEV (reference sequence).

V gene TRBV29-1 combines with J gene TRBJ2-7; a possible D gene is TRBD2 (7 bases). The CDR3 spans 14 residues. Germline V gene lookup returns CDR1 SQVTM and CDR2 ANQGSEA. Trimming pared 1 base from V and 3 bases from J, leaving 13 bases between. The CDR3: CSVEGGGVDYEQYF. Here the CDR3 DNA reads TGCAGCGTTGAAGGGGGGGGCGTAGACTACGAGCAGTACTTC.

The V and J genes are TRBV7-7 and TRBJ1-1, with D hard to call. V lost 5 bases and J 0 bases, leaving 16 bases between the germline ends. The CDR3 consists of 16 residues. The germline V gene has CDR1 SSHAT and CDR2 FNYEAQ (reference sequence). The CDR3 loop is CASSPTLGPMNTEAFF. CDR3 sequence (DNA): TGTGCCAGCAGCCCTACCCTAGGGCCTATGAACACTGAAGCTTTCTTT.

This clonotype has at least ten counts. V usage is TRBV3-1 and J usage is TRBJ2-5, with unresolved D. The CDR3 totals 15 residues. V was cut by 0 bases and J by 7 bases, with 15 bases left in between. Looked up from germline, CDR1 is LGHDT and CDR2 is YNNKEL (reference sequence). The CDR3 DNA is TGTGCCAGCAGCCAAGAGTTGATACCAAGGGTGACCCAGTACTTC. This translates into CASSQELIPRVTQYF.

This chain links TRBV4-1 with TRBJ2-6; 8 bases map to TRBD1. The ends lost 4 bases at V and 2 bases at J; junction bases unmatched: 4. This CDR3 is built from 16 residues. The germline CDR1 and CDR2 sequences are MGHRA and YSYEKL. Written as DNA, the CDR3 is TGCGCCAGCAGCCGACCGGACAGGGCTGGGGCCAACGTCCTGACTTTC. The encoded protein is CASSRPDRAGANVLTF.

The V and J genes are TRBV18 and TRBJ1-2; D is ambiguous. Germline CDR1 reads KGHSH; CDR2 reads LQKENI. With 4 bases removed from V and 2 bases from J, the gap between germline ends came to 8 bases. There are 13 residues in the CDR3. For the CDR3, the DNA is TGTGCCAGCTCACACGGGGAGAACTATGGCTACACCTTC. It is translated as CASSHGENYGYTF. Full variable domain (missing parts from reference TRBV18 and TRBJ1-2): NAGVMQNPRHLVRRRGQEARLRCSPMKGHSHVYWYRQLPEEGLKFMVYLQKENIIDESGMPKERFSAEFPKEGPSILRIQQVVRGDSAAYFCASSHGENYGYTFGSGTRLTVV.

The sample holds many counts of this clonotype. The chain is built from TRBV12-3 or TRBV12-4 and TRBJ1-2; tentative D call: TRBD1 (5 bases). The V end lost 2 bases, the J end lost 2 bases, and 9 bases lay between the germline ends. This CDR3 contains 14 residues. The CDR3 nucleotides are TGTGCCAGCAGTTTACAGGGTTCGAACTATGGCTACACCTTC. Translated: CASSLQGSNYGYTF.

V is TRBV5-6 and J is TRBJ2-1; 13 positions agree with TRBD2. J lost 5 bases, V lost 4 bases, and 9 bases had no gene match. This CDR3 region has 17 residues. In germline, CDR1 is SGHDT, CDR2 YYEEEE. The CDR3 nucleotides read TGTGCCAGCAGCATAAGCCGACTAGCGGGAGGCCACAATGAGCAGTTCTTC. Its protein is CASSISRLAGGHNEQFF. The whole variable domain, filled in from reference TRBV5-6 and TRBJ2-1, reads DAGVTQSPTHLIKTRGQQVTLRCSPKSGHDTVSWYQQALGQGPQFIFQYYEEEERQRGNFPDRFSGHQFPNYSSELNVNALLLGDSALYLCASSISRLAGGHNEQFFGPGTRLTVL.

CDR3 nucleotides: TGCGCCAGCAGTCAACGGCGCAGAGATTTTAAAAACATTCAGTACTTC. Residues: CASSQRRRDFKNIQYF. The V call is TRBV23-1, the J call TRBJ2-4; D unresolved. TRBV23-1 is recorded as an ORF, its role being uncertain. Trimming left V 2 bases short and J 4 bases short, with 15 bases between. The CDR3 has 16 amino acids.

This clonotype was observed a few times. The V and J genes are TRBV29-1 and TRBJ2-1; a weak D match, TRBD1 (6 bases). The CDR3 has 14 residues. Between the trimmed V and J ends, which lost 7 bases and 0 bases, there was a span of 13 bases. Germline CDR1 and CDR2: SQVTM and ANQGSEA. The DNA for the CDR3 is TGCAGCGACCGACAGGCCGGCTCCTACAATGAGCAGTTCTTC. It yields the protein CSDRQAGSYNEQFF.

The rearrangement uses TRBV5-1 and TRBJ2-1; 13 bases fit TRBD2. V lost 5 bases to trimming and J lost 9 bases; unmatched junction nucleotides: 11. The V gene's germline CDR1 is SGHRS and CDR2 YFSETQ. The CDR3 runs 16 residues. The CDR3 region is CASSEPGLAGWGEQFF. CDR3 DNA sequence: TGCGCCAGCAGTGAACCGGGACTAGCGGGGTGGGGTGAGCAGTTCTTC.

This clonotype was seen repeatedly, ten times or more. The chain recombines TRBV5-6 with TRBJ2-2; the D is unclear. Germline V gene lookup returns CDR1 SGHDT and CDR2 YYEEEE. The CDR3 is made up of 13 amino acids. Trimming took 4 bases from V and 8 from J, leaving 12 bases between them. CDR3 nucleotides: TGTGCCAGCAGCCCGCTTGGAACTGGGGAGCTGTTTTTT. Translating it yields CASSPLGTGELFF. Supplemented by reference TRBV5-6 and TRBJ2-2, the full variable domain reads DAGVTQSPTHLIKTRGQQVTLRCSPKSGHDTVSWYQQALGQGPQFIFQYYEEEERQRGNFPDRFSGHQFPNYSSELNVNALLLGDSALYLCASSPLGTGELFFGEGSRLTVL.

This clonotype has just a few counts. The V call is TRBV18, the J call TRBJ2-4; D possibly corresponds to TRBD2 (5 bases). The V gene's germline CDR1 is KGHSH and CDR2 LQKENI. CDR3 length: 16 amino acids. The ends were cut back, 1 base at V and 1 base at J, with 11 bases in the middle. The CDR3 DNA follows: TGTGCCAGCTCACCACTGGCTAGCCGGGCCAAAAACATTCAGTACTTC. Translation gives CASSPLASRAKNIQYF. The full variable domain, its missing parts supplied by reference TRBV18 and TRBJ2-4, is NAGVMQNPRHLVRRRGQEARLRCSPMKGHSHVYWYRQLPEEGLKFMVYLQKENIIDESGMPKERFSAEFPKEGPSILRIQQVVRGDSAAYFCASSPLASRAKNIQYFGAGTRLSVL.

The chain combines TRBV11-2 with TRBJ2-7; D is undetermined. This CDR3 spans 14 amino acids. The V and J ends lost 5 bases and 6 bases respectively, with 17 bases between them. In germline, CDR1 is SGHAT, CDR2 FQNNGV. CDR3 in amino acids: CASSPAAWRGEQYF. As DNA, the CDR3 is TGTGCCAGCAGCCCTGCTGCATGGAGAGGCGAGCAGTACTTC. Full variable domain (rest looked up from reference TRBV11-2 and TRBJ2-7): EAGVAQSPRYKIIEKRQSVAFWCNPISGHATLYWYQQILGQGPKLLIQFQNNGVVDDSQLPKDRFSAERLKGVDSTLKIQPAKLEDSAVYLCASSPAAWRGEQYFGPGTRLTVT.

The rearrangement joins TRBV5-1 to TRBJ2-2, with 9 bases aligning to TRBD2. CDR3 size: 16 residues. The germline V gene has CDR1 SGHRS and CDR2 YFSETQ. Unmatched junction bases numbered 7, after V lost 3 bases and J lost 4 bases. CDR3 nucleotide sequence: TGCGCCAGCAGCTCCGTAGCGGGAGTTCGCACCGGGGAGCTGTTTTTT. Translation gives CASSSVAGVRTGELFF.

This clonotype was seen a handful of times. This chain connects TRBV20-1 to TRBJ1-4; 9 bases align to TRBD1. CDR3 length equals 14 residues. The germline V gene has CDR1 DFQATT and CDR2 SNEGSKA (reference sequence). Losses at the gene ends were 5 bases for V and 6 bases for J; bases not matched to a gene: 7. CDR3 sequence (DNA): TGCAGTGCTGTGGGACAGGGATCGGATGAAAAACTGTTTTTT. Translated: CSAVGQGSDEKLFF.

This chain links TRBV9 with TRBJ2-1, with TRBD2 as a possible D gene (5 bases). The CDR3 covers 17 residues. The V end lost 1 base, the J end lost 0 bases, and 14 bases lay between the germline ends. CDR1 is SGDLS, CDR2 YYNGEE, per germline. In DNA form, the CDR3 reads TGTGCCAGCAGCGTAATATCGACGGGAAGCTCCTACAATGAGCAGTTCTTC. It codes for CASSVISTGSSYNEQFF. Drawing the rest from reference TRBV9 and TRBJ2-1, the complete variable domain is DSGVTQTPKHLITATGQRVTLRCSPRSGDLSVYWYQQSLDQGLQFLIQYYNGEERAKGNILERFSAQQFPDLHSELNLSSLELGDSALYFCASSVISTGSSYNEQFFGPGTRLTVL.

This clonotype was counted ten times or more. This chain uses TRBV15 with TRBJ2-1; the match to TRBD2 covers 10 bases. The V segment lost 2 bases and the J segment 3 bases; nucleotides outside the gene matches: 7. This CDR3 contains 17 residues. Germline-derived CDR1 and CDR2 are LNHNV and YYDKDF (reference sequence). This chain's CDR3 is CATSRSRSGGLYNEQFF. CDR3 in DNA: TGTGCCACCAGCAGATCCCGTAGCGGGGGGCTCTACAATGAGCAGTTCTTC.

Turning to this clonotype: Without the conserved terminal phenylalanine or tryptophan, this CDR3 likely stems from a read error. The chain has TRBV4-1 and TRBJ2-5; D uncertain. Germline V gene data show CDR1 as MGHRA and CDR2 as YSYEKL. The CDR3 runs 17 residues. Trimming removed 3 bases at V and 2 bases at J, with 19 bases between. The CDR3 region is CASSHPTRFVRQETQYS. DNA for the CDR3: TGCGCCAGCAGCCATCCTACAAGGTTCGTCCGGCAAGAGACCCAGTACTCC.

In its sample, this clonotype was seen a few times. This CDR3 reads CASSSTHYEQYF. The CDR3 region has the DNA TGTGCCAGCAGCTCTACCCACTACGAGCAGTACTTC. The chain joins TRBV5-5 to TRBJ2-7; D gene uncertain. V was clipped by 3 bases and J by 3 bases, with 7 bases between them. Per germline, CDR1 SGHKS and CDR2 YYEKEE (reference sequence). The CDR3 spans 12 residues.

A single count supports this clonotype. One junction end does not reproduce the germline sequence, and a read error may be involved. The genes are TRBV6-5 and TRBJ2-7; 8 bases are shared with TRBD1. The CDR3 has 14 residues. In germline, CDR1 is MNHEY, CDR2 SVGAGI. The CDR3: CASSYQGQAYEHYF. The CDR3 bases are TGTGCCAGCAGTTACCAGGGACAGGCCTACGAGCATTACTTC.

This clonotype was seen only a few times. The chain carries TRBV7-2 and TRBJ1-1; D is uncertain. Germline CDR1 and CDR2: SGHTA and FQGNSA. The V and J ends lost 2 bases and 2 bases respectively, with 9 bases between them. This CDR3 contains 14 residues. The CDR3 DNA follows: TGTGCCAGCAGCTTAATCCTCGGCAACACTGAAGCTTTCTTT. It is translated as CASSLILGNTEAFF.